Presented here are 3 T cell receptor beta chains from one specimen sequenced in a study of blood T cell repertoires in COVID-19. Assay: immunoSEQ multiplex PCR; the TCRdb copy retains only in-frame clones and omits some. The sample has roughly 80,000 clones, around 80% seen once. The material sequenced was peripheral blood. Receptors were obtained from a man aged 60 to 75 with active or convalescent COVID-19.

CDR3 coding DNA: TGTGCCAGCAGCCTGGGACAGCCCAATGAAAAACTGTTTTTT. Its protein is CASSLGQPNEKLFF. J is TRBJ1-4 and V is TRBV3-1 (or the pseudogene TRBV3-2); 7 bases fit TRBD1. The V gene end was trimmed by 4 bases and the J gene end by 5 bases; junction bases not matched to a gene: 4. The germline CDR1 and CDR2 sequences are LGHDT and YNNKEL (reference sequence). The CDR3 sequence is 14 residues long.

This clone was seen only a few times. The chain joins TRBV29-1 to TRBJ1-2; 7 bases are shared with TRBD1. The V gene's germline CDR1 is SQVTM and CDR2 ANQGSEA. After removal of 3 bases from V and 3 bases from J, the junction contained 7 bases not matched to a gene. This CDR3 region has 14 residues. The CDR3 nucleotides are TGCAGCGTTGAGGTAGGAGGGGGCGACTATGGCTACACCTTC. This gives the protein CSVEVGGGDYGYTF.

The V gene is TRBV4-1, the J gene TRBJ2-7, with TRBD1 as a possible D gene (6 bases). The germline gives CDR1 MGHRA, CDR2 YSYEKL. This CDR3 has 16 amino acids. Trimming left V 1 base short and J 3 bases short, with 16 bases between. The CDR3 DNA reads as TGCGCCAGCAGCCAAGGGAACGCCAGGGGCAACTACGAGCAGTACTTC. Amino acid sequence: CASSQGNARGNYEQYF.